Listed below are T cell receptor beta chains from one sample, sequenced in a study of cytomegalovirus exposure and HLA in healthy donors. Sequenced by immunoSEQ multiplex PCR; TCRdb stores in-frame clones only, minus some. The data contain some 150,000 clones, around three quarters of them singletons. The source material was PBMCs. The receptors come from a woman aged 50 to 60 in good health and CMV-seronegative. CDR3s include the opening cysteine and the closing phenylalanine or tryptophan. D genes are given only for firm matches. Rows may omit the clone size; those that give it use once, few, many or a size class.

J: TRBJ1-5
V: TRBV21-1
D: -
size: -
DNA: TGTGCCAGCAGCAAGTGGGGCTTCCTTCAGCCCCAGCATTTT
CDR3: CASSKWGFLQPQHF

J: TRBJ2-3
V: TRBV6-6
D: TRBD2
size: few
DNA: TGTGCCAGCAGTTACGGTAGCGGGACAGATACGCAGTATTTT
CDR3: CASSYGSGTDTQYF

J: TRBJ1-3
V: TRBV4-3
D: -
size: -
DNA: TGCGCCAGCAGCCTTTCAACTGGAAACACCATATATTTT
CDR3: CASSLSTGNTIYF

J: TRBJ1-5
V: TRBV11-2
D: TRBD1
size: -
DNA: TGTGCCAGCAGCTCGGACAGGGGGAGTAGTCAGCCCCAGCATTTT
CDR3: CASSSDRGSSQPQHF

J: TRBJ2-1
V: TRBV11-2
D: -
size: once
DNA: TGTGCCAGCAGCTTAGATCTCGGAATAGCAAATGAGCAGTTCTTC
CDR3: CASSLDLGIANEQFF

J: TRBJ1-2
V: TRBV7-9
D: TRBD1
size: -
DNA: TGTTCCAGCAGCACGACAGGGGGCGCAGGAACCTATGGCTACACCTTC
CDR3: CSSSTTGGAGTYGYTF

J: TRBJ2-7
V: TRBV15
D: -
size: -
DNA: TGTGCCACCAGCAGAGAGGGGGCTATCTCCTACGAGCAGTACTTC
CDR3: CATSREGAISYEQYF

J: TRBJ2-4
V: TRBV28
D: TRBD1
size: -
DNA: TGTGCCAGCAGTTTAACAGGGGCTGTCGTTCAGTACTTC
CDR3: CASSLTGAVVQYF

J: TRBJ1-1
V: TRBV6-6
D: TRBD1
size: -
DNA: TGTGCCAGCAGGCCCAACAGGGGGCGCGGTAACACTGAAGCTTTCTTT
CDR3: CASRPNRGRGNTEAFF

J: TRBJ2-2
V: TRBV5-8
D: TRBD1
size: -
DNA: TGTGCCAGCAGCCCCGACAGGGGGCGTCGGACCGGGGAGCTGTTTTTT
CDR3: CASSPDRGRRTGELFF

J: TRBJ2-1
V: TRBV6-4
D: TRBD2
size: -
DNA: TGTGCCAGCAGTGCCGGGACTAGCGGGGGCTCCTACAATGAGCAGTTCTTC
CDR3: CASSAGTSGGSYNEQFF

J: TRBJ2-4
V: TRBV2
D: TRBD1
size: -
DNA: TGTGCCAGCAGGAGGGGGATGACAGGGGGAGAAAACATTCAGTACTTC
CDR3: CASRRGMTGGENIQYF

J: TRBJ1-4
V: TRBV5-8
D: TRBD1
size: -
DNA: TGTGCCAGCAGCTTAGACAGGGGAGTTGAAAAACTGTTTTTT
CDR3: CASSLDRGVEKLFF

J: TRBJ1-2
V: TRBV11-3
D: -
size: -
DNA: TGTGCCAGCAGCTTAGTGTTAGCAGCATTTGAATATGGCTACACCTTC
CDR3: CASSLVLAAFEYGYTF

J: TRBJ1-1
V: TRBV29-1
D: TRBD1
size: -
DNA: TGCAGCGTCAACAGGGGGCTCAGCACTGAAGCTTTCTTT
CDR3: CSVNRGLSTEAFF

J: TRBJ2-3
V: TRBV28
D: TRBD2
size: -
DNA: TGTGCCAGCAGTCCGGGGACTAGCGGCACAGATACGCAGTATTTT
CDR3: CASSPGTSGTDTQYF

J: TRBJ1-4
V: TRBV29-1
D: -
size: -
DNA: TGCAGCGTTGAAGGACAGTCAACTAATGAAAAACTGTTTTTT
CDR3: CSVEGQSTNEKLFF

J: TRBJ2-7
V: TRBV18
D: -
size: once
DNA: TGTGCCAGCTCACCACAGGGGAAGGCCGGCTCCTACGAGCAGTACTTC
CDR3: CASSPQGKAGSYEQYF

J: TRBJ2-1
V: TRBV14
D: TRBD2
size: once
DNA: TGTGCCAGCAGCCATAGAGGAGCGGGAGGTTACAATGAGCAGTTCTTC
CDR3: CASSHRGAGGYNEQFF

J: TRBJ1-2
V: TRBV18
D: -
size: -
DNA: TGTGCCAGCTCACCACCGCCGGGGGTGGTTGTTGGCTACACCTTC
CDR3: CASSPPPGVVVGYTF

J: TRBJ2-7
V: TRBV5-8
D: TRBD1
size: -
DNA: TGTGCCAGCAGCTTGATTGGGACAGGGGATTACGAGCAGTACTTC
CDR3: CASSLIGTGDYEQYF

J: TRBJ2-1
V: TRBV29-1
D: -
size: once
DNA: TGCAGCGTTGATTCCGGAGGGGATGAGCAGTTCTTC
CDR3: CSVDSGGDEQFF

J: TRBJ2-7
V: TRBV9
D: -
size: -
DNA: TGTGCCAGCAGCGCCCAGGGAGGCGAGCAGTACTTC
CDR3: CASSAQGGEQYF

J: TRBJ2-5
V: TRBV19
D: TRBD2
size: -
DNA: TGTGCCAGTAGTATCGGAACGAATGCGGGGGAACAAGAGACCCAGTACTTC
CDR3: CASSIGTNAGEQETQYF

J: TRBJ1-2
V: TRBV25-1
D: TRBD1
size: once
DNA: TGTGCCAGCCCATGGACAGGGGGGGAGGTTGACTATGGCTACACCTTC
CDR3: CASPWTGGEVDYGYTF

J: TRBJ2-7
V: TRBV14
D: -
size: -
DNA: TGTGCCAGCAGCCTGTCGGGGTTGCCCTACGAGCAGTACTTC
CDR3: CASSLSGLPYEQYF

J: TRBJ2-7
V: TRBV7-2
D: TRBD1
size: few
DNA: TGTGCCAGCTCCCATCAACGAACAGGGGGCCCCCGGGAGCAGTACTTC
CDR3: CASSHQRTGGPREQYF

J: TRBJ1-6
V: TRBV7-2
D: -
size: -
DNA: TGTGCCAGCAGCTTAAGGGCAGGGGATTTCGGTTCACCCCTCCACTTT
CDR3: CASSLRAGDFGSPLHF

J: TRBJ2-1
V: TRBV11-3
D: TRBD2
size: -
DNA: TGTGCCAGCAGCCGACTAGCGGGAGGACACAATGAGCAGTTCTTC
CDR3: CASSRLAGGHNEQFF

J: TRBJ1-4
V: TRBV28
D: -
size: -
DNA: TGTGCCAGCAGTCTGACAGCAACTAATGAAAAACTGTTTTTT
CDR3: CASSLTATNEKLFF

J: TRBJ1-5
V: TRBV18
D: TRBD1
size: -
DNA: TGTGCCAGCTCACCACAGGGGGCTAGGAATCAGCCCCAGCATTTT
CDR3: CASSPQGARNQPQHF

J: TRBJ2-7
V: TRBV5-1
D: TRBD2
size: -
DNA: TGCGCCAGCAGCTTGGCCTCTAGCGGCTCCTACGAGCAGTACTTC
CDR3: CASSLASSGSYEQYF

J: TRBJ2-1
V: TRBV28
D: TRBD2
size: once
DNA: TGTGCCACTAATTGGAGCGGGGACTACAATGAGCAGTTCTTC
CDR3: CATNWSGDYNEQFF

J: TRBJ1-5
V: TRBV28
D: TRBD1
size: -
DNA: TGTGCCAGCAGTTTTACAGGGGGCGCGAACCAGCCCCAGCATTTT
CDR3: CASSFTGGANQPQHF